This T cell receptor (beta chain) was sequenced in a study of cytomegalovirus exposure and HLA in healthy donors. Study summary: Some 77 million unique TCRs from HLA-typed donors were held in an early release of data. Study-wide findings and caveats: V- and J-gene trimming of TCR beta was linked (in a later analysis) to a missense DCLRE1C variant. High sensitivity and specificity were reportedly achieved when the classifier diagnosed cytomegalovirus status.

The CDR3 extends over 12 amino acids. From germline, CDR1 is SNHLY and CDR2 FYNNEI. Trimming removed 1 base at V and 7 bases at J, with 5 bases between. With respect to this clone: The antigen remains undetermined.

PCR amplification relied on 60 Vbeta primers (plus 13 Jbeta primers). This table comes from immunoSEQ multiplex PCR, and its TCRdb copy is limited to in-frame clones, with some not included. The sample lists over 150,000 clones, over 65% occurring once. The rearrangement uses TRBV2 and TRBJ1-5; no clear D. The sequencing sample was made of PBMCs. The TCR originated in a woman aged 55-75 years in good health and CMV-seropositive. The CDR3 DNA reads as TGTGCCAGCAGTGAAGAGCGCCAGCCCCAGCATTTT. This sequence encodes CASSEERQPQHF.